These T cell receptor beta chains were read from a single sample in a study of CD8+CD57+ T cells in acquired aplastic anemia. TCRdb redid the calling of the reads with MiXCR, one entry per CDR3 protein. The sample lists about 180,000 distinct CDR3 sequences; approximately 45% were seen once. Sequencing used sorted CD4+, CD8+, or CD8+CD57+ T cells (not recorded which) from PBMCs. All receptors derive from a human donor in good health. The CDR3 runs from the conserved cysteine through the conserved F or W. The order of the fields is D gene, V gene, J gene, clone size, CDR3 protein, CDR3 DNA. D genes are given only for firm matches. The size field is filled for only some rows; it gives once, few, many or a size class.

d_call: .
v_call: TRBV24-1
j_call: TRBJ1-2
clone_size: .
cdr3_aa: CATSDFDGSGGYTF
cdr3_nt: TGTGCCACCAGTGATTTTGACGGATCAGGTGGCTACACCTTC

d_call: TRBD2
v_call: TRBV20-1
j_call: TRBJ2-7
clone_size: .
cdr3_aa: CSARGTSIQEYF
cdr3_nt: TGCAGTGCTAGGGGGACTAGCATTCAGGAGTACTTC

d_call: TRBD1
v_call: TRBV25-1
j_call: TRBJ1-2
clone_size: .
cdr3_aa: CASSDPGTGDGYTF
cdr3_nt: TGCGCCAGCAGTGACCCTGGGACAGGGGACGGCTACACCTTC

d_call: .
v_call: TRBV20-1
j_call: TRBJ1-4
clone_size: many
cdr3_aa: CSARAGGTEKLFF
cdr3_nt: TGCAGTGCTAGGGCCGGTGGGACTGAAAAACTGTTTTTT

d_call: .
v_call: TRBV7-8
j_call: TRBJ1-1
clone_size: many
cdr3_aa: CASSLERVRYTEAFF
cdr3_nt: TGTGCCAGCAGCTTAGAGAGGGTTCGTTACACTGAAGCTTTCTTT

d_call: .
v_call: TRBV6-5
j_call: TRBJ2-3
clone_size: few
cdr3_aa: CASSYLARTDTQYF
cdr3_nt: TGTGCCAGCAGTTACCTAGCTCGTACAGATACGCAGTATTTT

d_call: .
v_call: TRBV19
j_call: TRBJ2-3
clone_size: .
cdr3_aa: CASSPPEALVDTQYF
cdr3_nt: TGTGCCAGTAGTCCACCGGAGGCTCTCGTGGATACGCAGTATTTT

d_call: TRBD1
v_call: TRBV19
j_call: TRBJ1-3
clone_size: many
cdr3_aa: CASSTRTGRGNTIYF
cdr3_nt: TGTGCCAGTAGTACCAGGACAGGGAGGGGAAACACCATATATTTT

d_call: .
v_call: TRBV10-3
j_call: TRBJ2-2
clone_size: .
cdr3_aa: CASSSSGELFF
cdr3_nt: TGTGCCAGCAGTAGCTCCGGGGAGCTGTTTTTT

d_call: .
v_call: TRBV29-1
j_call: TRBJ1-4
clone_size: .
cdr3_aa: CSVGGRPSEKLFF
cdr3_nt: TGCAGCGTTGGAGGACGGCCCTCCGAAAAACTGTTTTTT

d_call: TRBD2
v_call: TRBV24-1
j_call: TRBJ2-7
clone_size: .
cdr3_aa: CATARIAGGEQYF
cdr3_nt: TGTGCCACCGCTCGGATAGCGGGAGGCGAGCAGTACTTC

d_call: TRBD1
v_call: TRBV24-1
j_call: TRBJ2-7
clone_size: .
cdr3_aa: CATSASSPGTGGGYEQYF
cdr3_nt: TGTGCCACCAGTGCCAGCTCACCCGGGACAGGGGGCGGCTACGAGCAGTACTTC

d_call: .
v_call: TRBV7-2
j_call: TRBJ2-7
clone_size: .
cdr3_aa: CASGGYEQYF
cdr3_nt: TGTGCCAGCGGGGGCTACGAGCAGTACTTC

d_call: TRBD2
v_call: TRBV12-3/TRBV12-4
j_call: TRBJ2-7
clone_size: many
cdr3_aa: CASSYQRTSGTYEQYF
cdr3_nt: TGTGCCAGCAGTTACCAAAGGACTAGCGGGACCTACGAGCAGTACTTC

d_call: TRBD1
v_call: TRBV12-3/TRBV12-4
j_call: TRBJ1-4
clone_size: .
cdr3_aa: CASSPNVGQGRDEKLFF
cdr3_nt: TGTGCCAGCAGTCCTAACGTAGGACAGGGCCGGGATGAAAAACTGTTTTTT

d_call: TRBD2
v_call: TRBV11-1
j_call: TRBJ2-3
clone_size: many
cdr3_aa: CASSTGTGLAAAGTDTQYF
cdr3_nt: TGTGCCAGCAGCACTGGAACGGGACTAGCGGCGGCAGGCACAGATACGCAGTATTTT

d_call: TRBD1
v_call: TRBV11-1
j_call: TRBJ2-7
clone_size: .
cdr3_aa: CASSVLPGQRPYEQYF
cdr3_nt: TGTGCCAGCAGCGTGTTACCGGGACAGCGTCCCTACGAGCAGTACTTC

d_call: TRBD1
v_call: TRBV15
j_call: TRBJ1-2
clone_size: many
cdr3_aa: CATSMTGGPTGAYGYTF
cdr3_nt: TGTGCCACCAGCATGACAGGGGGACCTACGGGGGCGTATGGCTACACCTTC

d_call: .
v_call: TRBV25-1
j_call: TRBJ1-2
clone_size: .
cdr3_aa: CASSGTLLGGYTF
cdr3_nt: TGTGCCAGCAGTGGGACCCTACTGGGTGGCTACACCTTC

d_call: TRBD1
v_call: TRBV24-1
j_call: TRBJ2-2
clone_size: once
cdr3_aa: CATSGTGGIGELFF
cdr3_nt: TGTGCCACCAGTGGGACAGGGGGAATCGGGGAGCTGTTTTTT

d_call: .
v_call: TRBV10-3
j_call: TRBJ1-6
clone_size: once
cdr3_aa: CAIRPGAYNSPLHF
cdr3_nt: TGTGCCATCAGACCGGGGGCCTATAATTCACCCCTCCACTTT

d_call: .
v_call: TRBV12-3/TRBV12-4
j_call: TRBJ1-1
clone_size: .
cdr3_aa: CASSSDRQAFF
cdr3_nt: TGTGCCAGCAGCTCCGACAGGCAAGCTTTCTTT

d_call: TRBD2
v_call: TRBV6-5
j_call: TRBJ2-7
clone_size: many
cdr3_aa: CASITSGGYEQYF
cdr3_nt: TGTGCCAGCATTACTAGCGGGGGCTACGAGCAGTACTTC

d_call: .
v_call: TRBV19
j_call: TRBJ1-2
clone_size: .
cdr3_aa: CASSEGSGFYGYTF
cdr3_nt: TGTGCCAGTAGCGAGGGGTCGGGCTTCTATGGCTACACCTTC

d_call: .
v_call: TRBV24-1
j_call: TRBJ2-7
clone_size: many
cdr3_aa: CATSDDIGEQYF
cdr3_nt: TGTGCCACCAGTGATGATATTGGGGAGCAGTACTTC

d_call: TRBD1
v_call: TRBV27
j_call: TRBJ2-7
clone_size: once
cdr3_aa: CATGGRSSYEQYF
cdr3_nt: TGTGCCACAGGGGGCAGGTCATCCTACGAGCAGTACTTC

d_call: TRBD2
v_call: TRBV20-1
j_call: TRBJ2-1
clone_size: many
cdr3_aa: CSATELAGPYNEQFF
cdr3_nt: TGCAGTGCTACGGAACTAGCGGGGCCTTACAATGAGCAGTTCTTC

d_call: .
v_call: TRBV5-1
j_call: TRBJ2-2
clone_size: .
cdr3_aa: CASRLGWVDGELFF
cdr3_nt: TGCGCCAGCAGACTTGGCTGGGTGGACGGGGAGCTGTTTTTT

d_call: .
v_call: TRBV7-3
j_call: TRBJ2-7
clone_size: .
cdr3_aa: CASSFPAAEQYF
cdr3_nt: TGTGCCAGCAGCTTCCCCGCTGCCGAGCAGTACTTC

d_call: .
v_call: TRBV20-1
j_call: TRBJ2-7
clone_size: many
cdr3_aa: CSASDFRLSYEQYF
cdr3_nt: TGCAGTGCTAGTGATTTCCGGCTCTCCTACGAGCAGTACTTC

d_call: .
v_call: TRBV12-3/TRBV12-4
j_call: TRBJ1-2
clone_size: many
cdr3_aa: CASSLKGPGGYTF
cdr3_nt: TGTGCCAGCAGTTTAAAGGGCCCGGGAGGCTACACCTTC

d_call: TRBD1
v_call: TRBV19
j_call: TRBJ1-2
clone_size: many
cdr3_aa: CASSSGQGAYYGYTF
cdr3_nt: TGTGCCAGTAGTAGCGGACAGGGGGCTTACTATGGCTACACCTTC

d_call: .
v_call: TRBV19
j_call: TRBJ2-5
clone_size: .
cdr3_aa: CASSAGLETQYF
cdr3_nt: TGTGCCAGTAGTGCGGGTCTTGAGACCCAGTACTTC

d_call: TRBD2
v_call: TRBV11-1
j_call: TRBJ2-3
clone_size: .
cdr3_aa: CASWASGKGTDTQYF
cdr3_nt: TGTGCCAGCTGGGCTAGCGGGAAGGGCACAGATACGCAGTATTTT

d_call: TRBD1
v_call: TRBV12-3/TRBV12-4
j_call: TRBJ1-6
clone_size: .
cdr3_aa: CASSYRTGWNSPLHF
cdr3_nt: TGTGCCAGCAGTTATCGGACAGGGTGGAATTCACCCCTCCACTTT

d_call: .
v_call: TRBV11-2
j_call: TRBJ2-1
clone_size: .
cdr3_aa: CASSYRANALDYNEQFF
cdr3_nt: TGTGCCAGCAGCTACCGGGCCAACGCCCTCGACTACAATGAGCAGTTCTTC

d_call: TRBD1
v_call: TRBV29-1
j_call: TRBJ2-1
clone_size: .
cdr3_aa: CSVEVGGTFGEQFF
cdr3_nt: TGCAGCGTTGAGGTAGGGGGCACTTTCGGTGAGCAGTTCTTC

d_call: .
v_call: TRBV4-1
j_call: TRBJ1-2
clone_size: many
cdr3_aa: CASSQVRDEWVYGYTF
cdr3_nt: TGCGCCAGCAGCCAAGTACGGGACGAATGGGTCTATGGCTACACCTTC

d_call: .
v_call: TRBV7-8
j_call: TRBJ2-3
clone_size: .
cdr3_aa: CASSPPRADTQYF
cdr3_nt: TGTGCCAGCAGCCCACCCAGGGCAGATACGCAGTATTTT

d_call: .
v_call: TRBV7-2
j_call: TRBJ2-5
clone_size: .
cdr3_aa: CASDGGRVETQYF
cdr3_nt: TGTGCCAGCGATGGGGGGCGCGTAGAGACCCAGTACTTC

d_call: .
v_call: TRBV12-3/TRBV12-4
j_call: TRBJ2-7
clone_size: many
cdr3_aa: CASSARPYEQYF
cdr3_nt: TGTGCCAGCAGCGCCAGACCCTACGAGCAGTACTTC

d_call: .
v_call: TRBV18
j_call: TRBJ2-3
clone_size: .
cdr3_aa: CASSPPTVRGTQYF
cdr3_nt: TGTGCCAGCTCACCACCGACGGTCCGGGGTACGCAGTATTTT

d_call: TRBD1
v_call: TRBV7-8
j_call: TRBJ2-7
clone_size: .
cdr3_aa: CASSASGTGSTYEQYF
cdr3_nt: TGTGCCAGCAGCGCATCCGGGACAGGGAGTACCTACGAGCAGTACTTC

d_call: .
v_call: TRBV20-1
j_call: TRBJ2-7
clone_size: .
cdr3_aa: CSARRRDVTIEQYF
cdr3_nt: TGCAGTGCTAGACGCAGGGACGTAACCATCGAGCAGTACTTC

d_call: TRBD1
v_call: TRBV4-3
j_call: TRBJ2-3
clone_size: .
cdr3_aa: CASSQEGQTDTQYF
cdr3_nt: TGCGCCAGCAGCCAAGAGGGACAGACAGATACGCAGTATTTT

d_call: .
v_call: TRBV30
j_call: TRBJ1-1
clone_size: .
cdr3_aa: CAWSVDFGELTEAFF
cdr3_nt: TGTGCCTGGAGTGTGGACTTTGGGGAACTCACTGAAGCTTTCTTT

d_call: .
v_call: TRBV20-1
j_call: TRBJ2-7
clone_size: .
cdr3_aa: CSASWGNSYEQYF
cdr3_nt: TGCAGTGCTAGTTGGGGGAACTCCTACGAGCAGTACTTC

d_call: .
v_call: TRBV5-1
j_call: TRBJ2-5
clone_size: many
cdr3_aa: CASSFYSQETQYF
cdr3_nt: TGCGCCAGCAGCTTTTACAGCCAAGAGACCCAGTACTTC

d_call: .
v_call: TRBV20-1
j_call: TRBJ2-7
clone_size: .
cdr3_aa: CSARDNGVEQYF
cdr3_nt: TGCAGTGCTAGAGATAACGGGGTTGAGCAGTACTTC

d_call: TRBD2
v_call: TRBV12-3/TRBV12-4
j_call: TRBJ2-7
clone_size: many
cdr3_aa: CASSLAGQGLADYEQYF
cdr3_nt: TGTGCCAGCAGTTTAGCTGGGCAGGGACTAGCGGACTACGAGCAGTACTTC

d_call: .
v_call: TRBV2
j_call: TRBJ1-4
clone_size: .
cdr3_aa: CASMARGEKLFF
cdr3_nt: TGTGCCAGCATGGCCAGGGGTGAAAAACTGTTTTTT

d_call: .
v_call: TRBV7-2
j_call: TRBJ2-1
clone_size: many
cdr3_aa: CASSLVHEQFF
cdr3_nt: TGTGCCAGCAGCTTAGTGCATGAGCAGTTCTTC

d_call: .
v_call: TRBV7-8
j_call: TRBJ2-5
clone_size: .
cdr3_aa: CASSSAGSQETQYF
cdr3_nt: TGTGCCAGCAGCTCCGCGGGAAGCCAAGAGACCCAGTACTTC

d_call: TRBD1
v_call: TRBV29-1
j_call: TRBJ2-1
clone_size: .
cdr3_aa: CSVTGPTYNEQFF
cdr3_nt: TGCAGCGTGACAGGGCCCACCTACAATGAGCAGTTCTTC

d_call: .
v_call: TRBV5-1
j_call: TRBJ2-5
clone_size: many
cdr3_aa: CASSFPDGAQETQYF
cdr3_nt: TGCGCCAGCAGCTTCCCCGATGGGGCTCAAGAGACCCAGTACTTC

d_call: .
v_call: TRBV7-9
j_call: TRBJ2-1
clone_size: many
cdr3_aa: CASSLELVSYNEQFF
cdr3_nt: TGTGCCAGCAGCTTAGAATTGGTGAGTTACAATGAGCAGTTCTTC

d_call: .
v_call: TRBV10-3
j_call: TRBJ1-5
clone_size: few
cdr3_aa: CAIRNRVGQPQHF
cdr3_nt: TGTGCCATCAGGAACAGGGTAGGGCAGCCCCAGCATTTT

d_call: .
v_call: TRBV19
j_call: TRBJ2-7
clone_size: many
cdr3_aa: CASSIGKGIHEQYF
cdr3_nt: TGTGCCAGTAGTATAGGGAAGGGGATCCACGAGCAGTACTTC